These T cell receptor beta chains were read from a single sample in a study of cytomegalovirus exposure and HLA in healthy donors. Some clones are missing from TCRdb's copy, which holds only in-frame ones; the method was immunoSEQ multiplex PCR. The repertoire holds about 280,000 clones, with 85% to 90% as singletons. Sequencing input: PBMCs. The receptors were gathered from a woman aged 18-30 years in good health and CMV-seronegative. The CDR3 runs from the conserved cysteine through the conserved F or W. A D gene is named only where the DNA matches it firmly. Some rows have no size entry. The others give once, few or many, or a class for an expanded clone.

clone_size	d_call	cdr3_length	v_call	j_call	cdr3_aa	cdr3_nt
NA	TRBD1	15	TRBV28	TRBJ2-2	CATRGQGALSGELFF	TGTGCCACACGGGGACAGGGGGCTTTATCCGGGGAGCTGTTTTTT
NA	NA	13	TRBV29-1	TRBJ2-5	CSVRIGGSETQYF	TGCAGCGTTAGGATAGGGGGATCAGAGACCCAGTACTTC
NA	TRBD2	20	TRBV28	TRBJ2-1	CASSLGGWTSGNKNNNEQFF	TGTGCCAGCAGTTTAGGGGGGTGGACTAGCGGGAACAAAAACAACAATGAGCAGTTCTTC
NA	NA	15	TRBV6-4	TRBJ2-1	CASSVETGVGNEQFF	TGTGCCAGCAGTGTAGAGACGGGAGTAGGAAATGAGCAGTTCTTC
few	TRBD2	15	TRBV19	TRBJ2-1	CASSLLAGGPNEQFF	TGTGCCAGTAGCCTTTTAGCGGGAGGCCCCAATGAGCAGTTCTTC
NA	NA	15	TRBV7-6	TRBJ2-3	CASSSPWSGTDTQYF	TGTGCCAGCAGCTCCCCGTGGTCGGGCACAGATACGCAGTATTTT
NA	NA	15	TRBV7-2	TRBJ1-5	CASSFYLYSNQPQHF	TGTGCCAGCAGCTTTTATCTTTATAGCAATCAGCCCCAGCATTTT
NA	TRBD1	19	TRBV7-2	TRBJ1-3	CASSLVGFGLGTGGNTIYF	TGTGCCAGCAGCTTAGTTGGCTTCGGCTTAGGGACAGGAGGAAACACCATATATTTT
NA	TRBD1	21	TRBV9	TRBJ1-6	CASRGGQEEDGWSSYNSPLHF	TGTGCCAGCAGGGGCGGACAGGAAGAAGACGGGTGGAGCTCCTATAATTCACCCCTCCACTTT
once	TRBD2	17	TRBV7-3	TRBJ2-7	CASSLTRTSGYAYEQYF	TGTGCCAGCAGCTTAACAAGGACTAGCGGGTACGCCTACGAGCAGTACTTC
NA	NA	17	TRBV27	TRBJ1-2	CASSSRLLTKVNYGYTF	TGTGCCAGCAGTTCCCGACTTCTGACGAAGGTGAACTATGGCTACACCTTC
NA	NA	12	TRBV5-6	TRBJ2-5	CASSDSQETQYF	TGTGCCAGCTCTGACAGCCAAGAGACCCAGTACTTC
NA	TRBD1	15	TRBV7-2	TRBJ2-7	CASSATGEGFYEQYF	TGTGCCAGCAGCGCGACAGGGGAAGGTTTCTACGAGCAGTACTTC
NA	NA	11	TRBV29-1	TRBJ2-7	CSVEVAYEQYF	TGCAGCGTTGAGGTAGCGTATGAGCAGTACTTC
once	TRBD1	14	TRBV4-3	TRBJ2-7	CASSRRTGSYEQYF	TGCGCCAGCAGCCGACGGACAGGGAGCTACGAGCAGTACTTC
NA	NA	14	TRBV7-3	TRBJ1-1	CASSKQGKSTEAFF	TGTGCCAGCAGCAAACAGGGAAAAAGCACTGAAGCTTTCTTT
NA	NA	15	TRBV2	TRBJ2-3	CASSELQGGTDTQYF	TGTGCCAGCAGTGAACTACAGGGAGGCACAGATACGCAGTATTTT
NA	NA	16	TRBV9	TRBJ1-1	CASSVGLRTIDTEAFF	TGTGCCAGCAGCGTAGGATTGCGGACAATTGACACTGAAGCTTTCTTT
NA	TRBD2	13	TRBV9	TRBJ2-1	CASSTGLADEQFF	TGTGCCAGCAGCACGGGACTAGCTGATGAGCAGTTCTTC
NA	TRBD2	13	TRBV27	TRBJ2-2	CAAGRLAPGELFF	TGTGCCGCCGGGAGACTAGCGCCCGGGGAGCTGTTTTTT
NA	TRBD1	13	TRBV13	TRBJ1-2	CASSFPGTGGYTF	TGTGCCAGCAGCTTTCCCGGGACAGGGGGCTACACCTTC
few	NA	12	TRBV4-1	TRBJ1-1	CATNRGNTEAFF	TGCGCCACCAATCGGGGGAACACTGAAGCTTTCTTT
NA	TRBD1	15	TRBV28	TRBJ2-5	CASASRGPPWGTQYF	TGTGCCAGCGCTAGCAGGGGGCCACCGTGGGGGACCCAGTACTTC
NA	TRBD1	16	TRBV18	TRBJ2-1	CASSPQWGQGLNEQFF	TGTGCCAGCTCACCACAGTGGGGACAGGGTCTCAATGAGCAGTTCTTC
NA	TRBD2	16	TRBV2	TRBJ2-1	CASSDPRTSGSNEQFF	TGTGCCAGCAGTGATCCAAGGACTAGCGGGAGCAATGAGCAGTTCTTC
NA	NA	13	TRBV11-1	TRBJ2-7	CASSYGGSREQYF	TGTGCCAGCAGCTACGGAGGTTCTAGGGAGCAGTACTTC